Each of the 14 T cell receptor beta chains below was sequenced from the same sample in a study of blood T cell repertoires in COVID-19. This table comes from immunoSEQ multiplex PCR, and its TCRdb copy is limited to in-frame clones, with some not included. The sample shows a few hundred thousand clones, 84% of them seen only once. The sequenced sample was peripheral blood. The receptors originated from a woman in her 40s who had recovered from COVID-19.

The rearrangement joins TRBV5-1 to TRBJ1-1, with TRBD1 as a possible D gene (6 bases). This CDR3 has 15 residues. CDR1 is SGHRS and CDR2 is YFSETQ in the germline V gene. Trimming stripped 4 bases from V and 1 base from J, with 14 bases between. The DNA for the CDR3 is TGCGCCAGCAGCCTACTGACAGGACAGAACACTGAAGCTTTCTTT. Translated, it gives CASSLLTGQNTEAFF. Based on the CDR3 plus reference TRBV5-1 and TRBJ1-1, the full variable domain is KAGVTQTPRYLIKTRGQQVTLSCSPISGHRSVSWYQQTPGQGLQFLFEYFSETQRNKGNFPGRFSGRQFSNSRSEMNVSTLELGDSALYLCASSLLTGQNTEAFFGQGTRLTVV.

The chain carries TRBV28 and TRBJ1-1; perhaps TRBD1 as D (5 bases). The CDR3 totals 13 residues. Germline V gene sequence: CDR1 MDHEN, CDR2 SYDVKM. Trimming removed 6 bases at V and 0 bases at J, with 8 bases between. CDR3 coding DNA: TGTGCCAGCAGGTGGGGCATGAACACTGAAGCTTTCTTT. Translation gives CASRWGMNTEAFF.

The rearrangement joins TRBV30 to TRBJ2-4; D may be TRBD1 (5 bases). In germline, CDR1 is GTSNPN, CDR2 SVGIG (reference sequence). The CDR3 extends over 15 amino acids. Trimming cost V 0 bases and J 1 base, with 10 bases left between them. The CDR3: CAWSVPGMAKNIQYF. CDR3 coding DNA: TGTGCCTGGAGTGTACCAGGGATGGCCAAAAACATTCAGTACTTC.

V gene TRBV5-6 combines with J gene TRBJ2-3; D may be TRBD2 (6 bases). This CDR3 has 14 amino acids. Looked up from germline, CDR1 is SGHDT and CDR2 is YYEEEE. V shed 4 bases and J shed 3 bases, with 12 bases lying between them. CDR3 in DNA: TGTGCCAGCAGCCTGGGACTGCTAACAGATACGCAGTATTTT. It specifies CASSLGLLTDTQYF. Drawing the rest from reference TRBV5-6 and TRBJ2-3, the complete variable domain is DAGVTQSPTHLIKTRGQQVTLRCSPKSGHDTVSWYQQALGQGPQFIFQYYEEEERQRGNFPDRFSGHQFPNYSSELNVNALLLGDSALYLCASSLGLLTDTQYFGPGTRLTVL.

V gene TRBV7-2 combines with J gene TRBJ1-4, with D unresolved. Deletions cut 2 bases from V and 5 bases from J, with 6 bases between. The CDR3 is 13 amino acids. CDR1 and CDR2 from the germline V gene are SGHTA and FQGNSA. The CDR3 bases are TGTGCCAGCAGCTTACGCAGAAATGAAAAACTGTTTTTT. Its translation is CASSLRRNEKLFF. Full variable domain (outside the CDR3, taken from reference TRBV7-2 and TRBJ1-4): GAGVSQSPSNKVTEKGKDVELRCDPISGHTALYWYRQSLGQGLEFLIYFQGNSAPDKSGLPSDRFSAERTGGSVSTLTIQRTQQEDSAVYLCASSLRRNEKLFFGSGTQLSVL.

The chain couples TRBV18 to TRBJ2-7; 7 bases are shared with TRBD1. This CDR3 comprises 14 residues. Germline V gives CDR1 KGHSH, CDR2 LQKENI. Trimming cost V 3 bases and J 3 bases; bases outside gene matches: 5. The CDR3 reads CASSPGTVNYEQYF. The CDR3 DNA sequence: TGTGCCAGCTCACCCGGGACAGTCAACTACGAGCAGTACTTC.

The chain employs TRBV5-4 and TRBJ1-1; D is possibly TRBD1 (6 bases). Germline lookup yields CDR1 SGHNT and CDR2 YYREEE (reference sequence). There are 15 residues in the CDR3. V was cut by 3 bases and J by 1 base, with 13 bases left in between. This CDR3 is CASSSPRTENTEAFF. The CDR3 DNA reads as TGTGCCAGCAGCTCCCCCCGGACAGAGAACACTGAAGCTTTCTTT.

The genes are TRBV3-1 (or the pseudogene TRBV3-2) and TRBJ2-1, with D maybe TRBD1 (6 bases). In germline, CDR1 is LGHDT, CDR2 YNNKEL (reference sequence). This CDR3 comprises 17 residues. V shed 2 bases and J shed 4 bases, with 18 bases lying between them. CDR3 nucleotide sequence: TGTGCCAGCAGCCAAAGTTTACCCGCAGGGACATACAATGAGCAGTTCTTC. Translating it yields CASSQSLPAGTYNEQFF.

This chain joins TRBV6-5 and TRBJ2-3, with 8 bases that match TRBD2. Per the germline V gene, CDR1 is MNHEY and CDR2 is SVGAGI. CDR3 size: 14 residues. V was clipped by 6 bases and J by 0 bases; unmatched bases: 2. In DNA, the CDR3 is TGTGCCAGCAGGCGGGGGGCTAGCACAGATACGCAGTATTTT. It specifies CASRRGASTDTQYF.

Worth noting for this clone: This specimen includes other DNA sequences encoding the same CDR3. The chain recombines TRBV11-2 with TRBJ1-3, with D unclear. There are 13 residues in the CDR3. V was cut by 4 bases and J by 0 bases, with 4 bases left in between. Germline values: CDR1 SGHAT, CDR2 FQNNGV. The CDR3 DNA reads as TGTGCCAGCAGCTCTAACTCTGGAAACACCATATATTTT. It encodes CASSSNSGNTIYF.

The CDR3 is CASKVAGGGSGELFF. The CDR3 nucleotides are TGTGCCAGCAAAGTAGCGGGGGGAGGGTCCGGGGAGCTGTTTTTT. The chain recombines TRBV4-2 with TRBJ2-2, with 10 positions matching TRBD2. J was trimmed by 6 bases and V by 7 bases; bases with no gene match: 8. The CDR3 spans 15 residues. Looked up from germline, CDR1 is LGHNA and CDR2 is YNFKEQ.

The chain has TRBV29-1 and TRBJ1-2; 8 bases agree with TRBD1. J gave up 4 bases and V 3 bases, and 4 bases lay outside the gene matches. This CDR3 spans 13 amino acids. CDR1 is SQVTM and CDR2 is ANQGSEA in the germline V gene. CDR3: CSVETGDLYGYTF. The CDR3 bases are TGCAGCGTTGAGACAGGGGATCTCTATGGCTACACCTTC. Full variable domain (outside the CDR3, taken from reference TRBV29-1 and TRBJ1-2): SAVISQKPSRDICQRGTSLTIQCQVDSQVTMMFWYRQQPGQSLTLIATANQGSEATYESGFVIDKFPISRPNLTFSTLTVSNMSPEDSSIYLCSVETGDLYGYTFGSGTRLTVV.

The J gene is TRBJ2-5, the V gene TRBV29-1; 9 bases align to TRBD1. The CDR3 runs to 13 residues. With V trimmed by 6 bases and J by 2 bases, 4 bases remained unmatched. The germline V gene encodes CDR1 SQVTM and CDR2 ANQGSEA. The chain's CDR3 is CSVRGQGQETQYF. The CDR3 DNA sequence: TGCAGCGTCCGAGGACAGGGGCAAGAGACCCAGTACTTC.

The sample holds one count of this clone. This chain links TRBV19 with TRBJ1-1; D ambiguous. The CDR3 loop spans 14 amino acids. Germline V gene lookup returns CDR1 LNHDA and CDR2 SQIVND (reference sequence). V lost 3 bases and J 3 bases, leaving 11 bases between the germline ends. Here the CDR3 reads CASSIFGPYTEAFF. The DNA for the CDR3 is TGTGCCAGTAGTATTTTTGGGCCGTACACTGAAGCTTTCTTT.